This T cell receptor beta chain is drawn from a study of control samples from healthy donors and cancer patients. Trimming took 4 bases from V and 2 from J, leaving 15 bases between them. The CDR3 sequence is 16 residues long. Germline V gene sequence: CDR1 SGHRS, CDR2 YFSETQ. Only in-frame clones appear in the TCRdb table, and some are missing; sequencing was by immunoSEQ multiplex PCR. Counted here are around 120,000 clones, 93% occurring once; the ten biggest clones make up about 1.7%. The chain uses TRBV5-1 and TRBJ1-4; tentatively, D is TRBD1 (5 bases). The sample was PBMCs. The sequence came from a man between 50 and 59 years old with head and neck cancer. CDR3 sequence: CASSTGTHTTNEKLFF. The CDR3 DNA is TGCGCCAGCAGCACCGGGACTCACACTACTAATGAAAAACTGTTTTTT.